This T cell receptor (beta chain) was identified during a study of radiotherapy plus CTLA-4 blockade in lung cancer. Study overall: Disease control reached more than 30%, with objective responses in 15% to 20%. Study conclusions and caveats: Among reported predictors of response, early blood T cell clone dynamics with interferon-beta performed best.

As concerns this clone: Its antigen is undetermined.

Some clones are missing from TCRdb's copy, which holds only in-frame ones; the method was immunoSEQ multiplex PCR. The sample holds tens of thousands of clones; around 82% are singletons and the top ten take more than 7%. People whose metastatic non-small-cell lung cancer was chemo-refractory got focal radiation along with CTLA-4 blockade by ipilimumab. The CDR3 covers 15 residues. Looked up from germline, CDR1 is SGHAT and CDR2 is FQNNGV. V dropped 4 bases and J dropped 4 bases, with 16 bases sitting between them. The rearrangement joins TRBV11-2 to TRBJ2-5; tentatively, D is TRBD1 (6 bases). This TCR was sampled from a human donor with non-small cell lung cancer who had a complete response to radiotherapy plus ipilimumab. The input for sequencing was peripheral blood, taken from a patient treated with radiotherapy plus ipilimumab. CDR3 protein: CASSSQTGRVETQYF. CDR3 sequence (DNA): TGTGCCAGCAGCTCTCAGACAGGTCGTGTAGAGACCCAGTACTTC. Supplemented by reference TRBV11-2 and TRBJ2-5, the full variable domain reads EAGVAQSPRYKIIEKRQSVAFWCNPISGHATLYWYQQILGQGPKLLIQFQNNGVVDDSQLPKDRFSAERLKGVDSTLKIQPAKLEDSAVYLCASSSQTGRVETQYFGPGTRLLVL.